These 7 T cell receptor beta chains came from one sample sequenced in a study of blood T cell repertoires in COVID-19. Assay used: immunoSEQ multiplex PCR; TCRdb lists only in-frame clones, some missing. The table has about 360,000 clones, around nine tenths seen once. The sample taken for sequencing was peripheral blood. The receptors were gathered from a human donor in a cohort sampled during active COVID-19.

The chain recombines TRBV28 with TRBJ1-3; D is perhaps TRBD1 (5 bases). CDR3 length equals 12 residues. V lost 6 bases, J lost 3 bases, and 6 bases lay in between. Germline CDR1 is MDHEN and CDR2 is SYDVKM. DNA for the CDR3: TGTGCCAGCAGCCAGGGTGGAAACACCATATATTTT. Translating gives CASSQGGNTIYF.

This rearrangement joins TRBV29-1 to TRBJ2-3; maybe TRBD1 (5 bases). Trimming shortened V by 6 bases and J by 0 bases, and 13 bases separated the two germline ends. Germline CDR1 and CDR2: SQVTM and ANQGSEA. The CDR3 length is 14 residues. The CDR3 sequence: CSVGPRLSTDTQYF. DNA for the CDR3: TGCAGCGTGGGGCCACGCCTTAGCACAGATACGCAGTATTTT.

The J gene is TRBJ2-7, the V gene TRBV27, with TRBD2 matching 7 bases. Germline V gives CDR1 MNHEY, CDR2 SMNVEV (reference sequence). V trimming: 9 bases; J trimming: 5 bases; junction bases outside the gene matches: 16. The CDR3 loop spans 15 amino acids. CDR3 in amino acids: CASARGGLASHEQYF. The CDR3 nucleotides are TGTGCCAGTGCGAGGGGAGGGCTAGCGAGCCACGAGCAGTACTTC.

The chain employs TRBV5-4 and TRBJ2-6; possible D gene TRBD1, 6 bases. Germline values: CDR1 SGHNT, CDR2 YYREEE (reference sequence). The CDR3 sequence is 16 residues long. The V and J ends lost 4 bases and 3 bases respectively, with 14 bases between them. The CDR3 sequence is CASSRNRVVGANVLTF. The CDR3, as DNA: TGTGCCAGCAGCAGGAACAGGGTTGTTGGGGCCAACGTCCTGACTTTC.

This chain links TRBV3-1 (or the pseudogene TRBV3-2) with TRBJ1-4; 9 nucleotides align to TRBD1. CDR3 size: 15 residues. The ends lost 4 bases at V and 8 bases at J; junction bases unmatched: 8. Germline CDR1 is LGHDT and CDR2 is YNNKEL (reference sequence). Written as DNA, the CDR3 is TGTGCCAGCAGCCGAGGGACAGGGAGGCAAGAAAAACTGTTTTTT. Amino acid sequence: CASSRGTGRQEKLFF.

The CDR3 region is CASSHSGLAGASSYEQYF. CDR3 coding DNA: TGCGCCAGCAGCCATTCCGGACTAGCGGGGGCAAGCTCCTACGAGCAGTACTTC. The chain carries TRBV4-1 and TRBJ2-7, with TRBD2 identical over 13 bases. Unmatched junction bases numbered 8, after V lost 3 bases and J lost 0 bases. The V gene's germline CDR1 is MGHRA and CDR2 YSYEKL. The CDR3 contains 18 residues.

The rearrangement joins TRBV27 to TRBJ2-1; 9 bases fit TRBD1. Trimming at V came to 3 bases and at J to 6 bases, leaving 6 bases not matched to a gene. The CDR3 runs to 15 residues. Germline CDR1 and CDR2: MNHEY and SMNVEV (reference sequence). The CDR3 spells CASSFRGTGTNEQFF. The CDR3 DNA follows: TGTGCCAGCAGTTTTCGGGGGACAGGGACCAATGAGCAGTTCTTC.